Below, 15 T cell receptor beta chains from the same sample are listed, as sequenced in a study of shared clonotypes between healthy human individuals. The method was immunoSEQ multiplex PCR; TCRdb's version includes in-frame clones alone and lacks a portion of them. The sample contains about 2.4 million clones, 93% of which appear only once. Sequencing input: naive CD4+ T cells from PBMCs. Subset here: CD45RA+ positively selected. These receptors came from a man aged 18 to 30 in good health. Some clones in this sample may be carry-over from other donors' samples.

The rearrangement links TRBV7-9 to TRBJ2-5; 7 bases map to TRBD2. Germline assignment: CDR1 SEHNR and CDR2 FQNEAQ (reference sequence). The CDR3 loop spans 15 amino acids. V dropped 3 bases and J dropped 4; count of bases not matched to a gene: 8. The CDR3: CASSFREANRETQYF. The CDR3 DNA sequence: TGTGCCAGCAGCTTCCGGGAGGCGAATAGAGAGACCCAGTACTTC.

This chain connects TRBV7-3 to TRBJ2-1, with TRBD2 matching 7 bases. CDR3 length: 16 amino acids. Trimming removed 5 bases from V and 0 bases from J; junction bases left unmatched: 7. Germline assignment: CDR1 SGHTA and CDR2 FQGTGA. CDR3 protein: CASSDPTGGSYNEQFF. The CDR3, as DNA: TGTGCCAGCAGCGATCCGACGGGGGGCTCCTACAATGAGCAGTTCTTC.

A word on this clone: Different DNA sequences within this sample yield the same CDR3. The V and J genes are TRBV19 and TRBJ2-1, with a possible D match to TRBD2 (5 bases). This CDR3 region has 13 residues. The germline V and J ends were trimmed by 4 bases and 6 bases, with 10 bases remaining between them. Germline-derived CDR1 and CDR2 are LNHDA and SQIVND (reference sequence). CDR3 nucleotide sequence: TGTGCCAGTAGTACCGACCGGGGCAATGAGCAGTTCTTC. Translated: CASSTDRGNEQFF. Complete variable domain (other parts from reference TRBV19 and TRBJ2-1): DGGITQSPKYLFRKEGQNVTLSCEQNLNHDAMYWYRQDPGQGLRLIYYSQIVNDFQKGDIAEGYSVSREKKESFPLTVTSAQKNPTAFYLCASSTDRGNEQFFGPGTRLTVL.

The count of this clone is one. This chain joins TRBV6-4 and TRBJ2-1; 7 bases align to TRBD2. The ends lost 0 bases at V and 8 bases at J; junction bases unmatched: 4. This CDR3 has 14 residues. CDR1 is MRHNA and CDR2 is SNTAGT in the germline V gene. The CDR3 DNA reads as TGTGCCAGCAGTGACTCCGGACTAGTCCATGAGCAGTTCTTC. It encodes CASSDSGLVHEQFF.

For the CDR3, the DNA is TGTGCCAGCAGCTCCGGCCCAACTAATGAAAAACTGTTTTTT. Its translation is CASSSGPTNEKLFF. This chain joins TRBV9 and TRBJ1-4; D ambiguous. The V gene's germline CDR1 is SGDLS and CDR2 YYNGEE. The CDR3 is made up of 14 amino acids. V was clipped by 4 bases and J by 0 bases, with 7 bases between them. Combining the CDR3 with reference TRBV9 and TRBJ1-4 gives the whole variable domain DSGVTQTPKHLITATGQRVTLRCSPRSGDLSVYWYQQSLDQGLQFLIQYYNGEERAKGNILERFSAQQFPDLHSELNLSSLELGDSALYFCASSSGPTNEKLFFGSGTQLSVL.

V usage is TRBV18 and J usage is TRBJ2-1, with D unresolved. This CDR3 is 13 amino acids long. Trimming left V 1 base short and J 6 bases short, with 7 bases between. Germline assignment: CDR1 KGHSH and CDR2 LQKENI. CDR3 coding DNA: TGTGCCAGCTCACCACGTCCATTCAATGAGCAGTTCTTC. This encodes CASSPRPFNEQFF.

This clone was seen only once. The CDR3 DNA sequence: TGTGCCAGCAGCCCGGGCCTAGCGGGAGGAGGGGGGCCCCAGTACTTC. It encodes CASSPGLAGGGGPQYF. The chain joins TRBV5-5 to TRBJ2-5; 11 nucleotides line up with TRBD2. The ends lost 4 bases at V and 9 bases at J; junction bases unmatched: 14. This CDR3 spans 16 amino acids. Per the germline V gene, CDR1 is SGHKS and CDR2 is YYEKEE (reference sequence).

The gene calls are TRBV7-9 and TRBJ2-3; D possibly corresponds to TRBD1 (6 bases). CDR1 is SEHNR, CDR2 FQNEAQ, per germline (reference sequence). This CDR3 region has 18 residues. Trimming removed 0 bases at V and 2 bases at J, with 18 bases between. The CDR3 sequence: CASSLARMGAEDTDTQYF. CDR3 DNA sequence: TGTGCCAGCAGCTTAGCGCGCATGGGGGCAGAAGACACAGATACGCAGTATTTT.

In its sample, this clone was seen once. Other nucleotide sequences in the sample specify the same CDR3. This sequence joins TRBV2 and TRBJ2-7; D unresolved. The CDR3 sequence is 11 residues long. Germline V gives CDR1 SNHLY, CDR2 FYNNEI. V lost 6 bases, J lost 3 bases, and 6 bases lay in between. As DNA, the CDR3 is TGTGCCAGCAGCCCTCTCTACGAGCAGTACTTC. As protein: CASSPLYEQYF.

The chain links TRBV5-1 to TRBJ2-6; D unclear. This CDR3 spans 13 amino acids. Germline V gene sequence: CDR1 SGHRS, CDR2 YFSETQ. V was trimmed by 2 bases and J by 4 bases, leaving 4 bases between them. The CDR3 loop is CASSFAGANVLTF. The CDR3 DNA reads TGCGCCAGCAGCTTCGCCGGGGCCAACGTCCTGACTTTC.

The sample holds a few counts of this clone. J is TRBJ1-3 and V is TRBV4-2; 9 positions agree with TRBD1. The CDR3 runs 16 residues. CDR1 and CDR2 (germline): LGHNA, YNFKEQ. V lost 3 bases and J lost 3; bases outside the gene matches: 6. The CDR3 reads CASSQEGQGYGNTIYF. The CDR3, as DNA: TGTGCCAGCAGCCAGGAGGGACAGGGATATGGAAACACCATATATTTT.

The rearrangement links TRBV28 to TRBJ1-1, with 8 bases that match TRBD1. The trim removed 5 bases at V and 1 base at J, leaving 6 bases unmatched. The CDR3 totals 15 residues. From germline, CDR1 is MDHEN and CDR2 SYDVKM. The CDR3 loop reads CASSPPGTGNTEAFF. In DNA form, the CDR3 reads TGTGCCAGCAGTCCACCCGGGACAGGGAACACTGAAGCTTTCTTT.

Note on this clone: The same CDR3 arises from other DNA sequences in this sample as well. The chain joins TRBV5-1 to TRBJ2-3; D is unclear. Trimming shortened V by 2 bases and J by 0 bases, and 7 bases separated the two germline ends. The CDR3 sequence is 14 residues long. Per germline, CDR1 SGHRS and CDR2 YFSETQ. CDR3 loop: CASSFAASTDTQYF. The DNA for the CDR3 is TGCGCCAGCAGCTTCGCTGCTAGCACAGATACGCAGTATTTT.

The chain employs TRBV5-1 and TRBJ2-5, with 15 bases lining up with TRBD2. With V trimmed by 2 bases and J by 0 bases, 8 bases remained unmatched. Per the germline V gene, CDR1 is SGHRS and CDR2 is YFSETQ. This CDR3 spans 19 amino acids. The CDR3 nucleotides read TGCGCCAGCAGCTTCGGGACTAGCGGGAGGAGAGGGTACCAAGAGACCCAGTACTTC. This gives the protein CASSFGTSGRRGYQETQYF.

This chain links TRBV11-2 with TRBJ2-1, with TRBD2 matching 14 bases. After removal of 10 bases from V and 9 bases from J, the junction contained 8 bases not matched to a gene. The germline gives CDR1 SGHAT, CDR2 FQNNGV. This CDR3 is built from 14 residues. CDR3 protein: CAMSTGLAGAEQFF. CDR3 bases: TGTGCCATGAGCACGGGACTAGCGGGAGCTGAGCAGTTCTTC.